What follows are 25 T cell receptor beta chains derived from one specimen sequenced in a study of CD8 T cell repertoires and HIV-1 epitope variants. These receptors' antigens are unknown. Sequencing was performed with immunoSEQ multiplex PCR; in TCRdb, only in-frame clones are kept and a portion is missing. This sample has under 7,000 clones, with about three fifths found just once. Sequencing was done on a sample of cultured CD8+ T cells derived from PBMCs. The receptors here all came from a male donor with HIV.

This chain links TRBV4-1 with TRBJ2-1; D uncertain. Trimming cost V 0 bases and J 4 bases, with 19 bases left between them. The CDR3 extends over 18 amino acids. Germline CDR1 reads MGHRA; CDR2 reads YSYEKL. CDR3: CASSQDFPTERIYNEQFF. The CDR3 nucleotides are TGCGCCAGCAGCCAAGACTTTCCGACCGAAAGAATTTACAATGAGCAGTTCTTC.

A few counts support this clone. V usage is TRBV28 and J usage is TRBJ2-7, with 8 nucleotides matching TRBD2. The CDR3 covers 14 residues. Germline V lookup: CDR1 MDHEN, CDR2 SYDVKM. The V and J ends lost 5 bases and 6 bases, in that order; junction bases with no gene match: 9. Here the CDR3 reads CASSPEAGVSEQYF. The CDR3 DNA sequence: TGTGCCAGCAGTCCGGAAGCGGGAGTAAGCGAGCAGTACTTC.

This clone occurred a few times. The rearrangement links TRBV29-1 to TRBJ1-5, with D possibly being TRBD1 (6 bases). This CDR3 has 16 amino acids. Trimming pared 4 bases from V and 1 base from J, leaving 17 bases between. The germline V gene encodes CDR1 SQVTM and CDR2 ANQGSEA. Here the CDR3 reads CSVGGGIDRSNQPQHF. The DNA for the CDR3 is TGCAGCGTTGGGGGGGGGATCGACAGGAGCAATCAGCCCCAGCATTTT.

Only one count was recorded for this clone. The chain carries TRBV7-9 and TRBJ2-7; weak D call: TRBD1 (6 bases). This CDR3 has 14 amino acids. The V gene's germline CDR1 is SEHNR and CDR2 FQNEAQ (reference sequence). V was shortened by 4 bases and J by 3 bases, with 13 bases between the two germline ends. The CDR3 DNA reads as TGTGCCAGCAGCTCCCTACAGGGTTTCTACGAGCAGTACTTC. Its translation is CASSSLQGFYEQYF. Combining the CDR3 with reference TRBV7-9 and TRBJ2-7 gives the whole variable domain DTGVSQNPRHKITKRGQNVTFRCDPISEHNRLYWYRQTLGQGPEFLTYFQNEAQLEKSRLLSDRFSAERPKGSFSTLEIQRTEQGDSAMYLCASSSLQGFYEQYFGPGTRLTVT.

The chain carries TRBV7-8 and TRBJ2-3; 8 positions agree with TRBD1. With V trimmed by 5 bases and J by 1 base, 8 bases remained unmatched. Germline loops: CDR1 SGHVS, CDR2 FQNEAQ. CDR3 length equals 16 residues. The CDR3 bases are TGTGCCAGCAGCCCGCAGACAGGGGTACGCACAGATACGCAGTATTTT. Its translation is CASSPQTGVRTDTQYF.

V usage is TRBV5-4 and J usage is TRBJ1-1; the match to TRBD1 covers 8 bases. Germline V gene lookup returns CDR1 SGHNT and CDR2 YYREEE (reference sequence). Trimming cost V 3 bases and J 1 base; bases outside gene matches: 5. This CDR3 spans 15 amino acids. CDR3 protein: CASSSGQGQNTEAFF. For the CDR3, the DNA is TGTGCCAGCAGCTCCGGACAGGGCCAGAACACTGAAGCTTTCTTT.

V is TRBV6-1 and J is TRBJ2-1; D is unresolved. V lost 5 bases and J 4 bases, leaving 3 bases between the germline ends. Germline values: CDR1 MNHNS, CDR2 SASEGT. There are 11 residues in the CDR3. CDR3 DNA: TGTGCCAGCAGTAAATACAATGAGCAGTTCTTC. This sequence encodes CASSKYNEQFF.

V and J are TRBV14 and TRBJ2-7, with D unclear. The CDR3 has 13 amino acids. The germline CDR1 and CDR2 sequences are SGHDN and FVKESK. The V end was cut by 1 base, the J end by 3 bases, with 7 bases between. CDR3: CASSQVVSYEQYF. The CDR3 DNA follows: TGTGCCAGCAGCCAAGTGGTCAGCTACGAGCAGTACTTC.

The chain links TRBV6-5 to TRBJ2-7, with D possibly being TRBD1 or TRBD2 (5 bases each). Germline lookup yields CDR1 MNHEY and CDR2 SVGAGI. The CDR3 loop spans 14 amino acids. Trimming pared 0 bases from V and 3 bases from J, leaving 9 bases between. The CDR3 loop reads CASSYSQGVYEQYF. As DNA, the CDR3 is TGTGCCAGCAGTTACTCCCAGGGAGTCTACGAGCAGTACTTC.

V usage is TRBV7-8 and J usage is TRBJ2-1; TRBD2 aligns across 7 bases. Germline CDR1 SGHVS, CDR2 FQNEAQ. Trimming took 11 bases from V and 5 from J; bases not matched to a gene: 9. The CDR3 runs to 13 residues. CDR3 sequence (DNA): TGTGCCGGCCGGCAGGGAGGGAACAATGAGCAGTTCTTC. This sequence encodes CAGRQGGNNEQFF.

The chain joins TRBV7-6 to TRBJ2-7, with D tentatively TRBD2 (6 bases). The CDR3 consists of 13 residues. V shed 5 bases and J shed 5 bases, with 13 bases lying between them. Germline V CDR1 and CDR2: SGHVS, FNYEAQ. DNA of the CDR3: TGTGCCAGCAGCCAAGGCCCGGGGGACGAGCAGTACTTC. This encodes CASSQGPGDEQYF.

This clone was seen only a few times. This CDR3 is CASSFGRGYGYTF. CDR3 DNA sequence: TGTGCCAGCAGCTTCGGACGGGGCTATGGCTACACCTTC. This sequence joins TRBV2 and TRBJ1-2; no clear D. The V end lost 6 bases, the J end lost 4 bases, and 12 bases lay between the germline ends. Germline V gene sequence: CDR1 SNHLY, CDR2 FYNNEI. This CDR3 comprises 13 residues.

This chain uses TRBV5-4 with TRBJ2-1; D perhaps matches TRBD2 (5 bases). From germline, CDR1 is SGHNT and CDR2 YYREEE (reference sequence). The CDR3 spans 13 residues. The germline V and J ends were trimmed by 3 bases and 3 bases, with 7 bases remaining between them. CDR3 DNA sequence: TGTGCCAGCAGCTCAGGACTCTACAATGAGCAGTTCTTC. Translated: CASSSGLYNEQFF.

The J gene is TRBJ2-7, the V gene TRBV11-2; the match to TRBD1 covers 7 bases. Germline CDR1 reads SGHAT; CDR2 reads FQNNGV. V lost 3 bases, J lost 7 bases, and 9 bases stayed unmatched. This CDR3 is built from 14 residues. CDR3 DNA: TGTGCCAGCAGCTTGGGACAGTACCTTCGTGAGCAGTACTTC. Translating it yields CASSLGQYLREQYF.

The rearrangement links TRBV15 to TRBJ1-5, with D possibly matching TRBD1 (5 bases). The CDR3 has 15 residues. Germline lookup yields CDR1 LNHNV and CDR2 YYDKDF (reference sequence). V gave up 0 bases and J gave up 5 bases, with 11 bases separating them. The CDR3 coding sequence is TGTGCCACCAGCAGAGAGGCAGGGATGGATCAGCCCCAGCATTTT. Amino acid sequence: CATSREAGMDQPQHF.

The J gene is TRBJ2-7, the V gene TRBV6-6; 10 nucleotides match TRBD1. The germline V gene encodes CDR1 MNHNY and CDR2 SVGAGI (reference sequence). Trimming cost V 2 bases and J 6 bases; bases outside gene matches: 7. The CDR3 is 15 residues long. The CDR3 sequence is CASSYEGTGEIEQYF. For the CDR3, the DNA is TGTGCCAGCAGTTACGAAGGGACAGGGGAGATCGAGCAGTACTTC.

The J gene is TRBJ2-2, the V gene TRBV30; no clear D gene. The germline CDR1 and CDR2 sequences are GTSNPN and SVGIG (reference sequence). CDR3 length equals 12 residues. Trimming left V 8 bases short and J 4 bases short, with 11 bases between. The CDR3 here is CAQMTSTGELFF. CDR3 nucleotides: TGTGCCCAAATGACCAGCACCGGGGAGCTGTTTTTT.

The chain uses TRBV14 and TRBJ2-1; 10 positions agree with TRBD2. J was trimmed by 9 bases and V by 6 bases; bases with no gene match: 5. From germline, CDR1 is SGHDN and CDR2 FVKESK. This CDR3 has 13 amino acids. CDR3 nucleotides: TGTGCCAGCAGGCTAGCGGGAGAAGGTGAGCAGTTCTTC. It yields the protein CASRLAGEGEQFF.

Only a few counts were recorded for this clone. The CDR3 DNA is TGTGCCAGCAGTACGGCGACAGGCTACGAGCAGTACTTC. Translated: CASSTATGYEQYF. The rearrangement joins TRBV6-6 to TRBJ2-7; maybe TRBD1 (6 bases). CDR3 size: 13 residues. V was cut by 5 bases and J by 3 bases, with 11 bases left in between. The germline V gene has CDR1 MNHNY and CDR2 SVGAGI (reference sequence).

The chain recombines TRBV7-9 with TRBJ2-1; D remains unclear. Trimming shortened V by 5 bases and J by 16 bases, and 21 bases separated the two germline ends. Germline-derived CDR1 and CDR2 are SEHNR and FQNEAQ (reference sequence). The CDR3 covers 13 residues. CDR3 sequence: CASSETERRHYFF. The CDR3 DNA sequence: TGTGCCAGCAGCGAAACAGAAAGGCGGCATTATTTCTTC.

The J gene is TRBJ2-5, the V gene TRBV21-1; TRBD2 was called by the table and not checked on the DNA. TRBV21-1 is given as a pseudogene. This CDR3 has 15 amino acids. CDR3 bases: TGTGCCAGCAGCAAACCGGGACTAGTGGAAGAGACCCAGTACTTC. Its translation is CASSKPGLVEETQYF.

The rearrangement uses TRBV28 and TRBJ2-3; D call uncertain. Trimming took off 1 base at V and 2 bases at J, with 4 bases between the two ends. There are 13 residues in the CDR3. Per the germline V gene, CDR1 is MDHEN and CDR2 is SYDVKM. The CDR3 DNA reads TGTGCCAGCAGTTTATCACTCACAGATACGCAGTATTTT. Translation gives CASSLSLTDTQYF.

The J gene is TRBJ2-5, the V gene TRBV9; D uncertain. The CDR3 length is 11 residues. V dropped 6 bases and J dropped 7 bases, with 10 bases sitting between them. Germline values: CDR1 SGDLS, CDR2 YYNGEE. The CDR3 nucleotides read TGTGCCAGCACCAGCCCGAGGACCCAGTACTTC. It specifies CASTSPRTQYF.

The chain is built from TRBV28 and TRBJ1-3; D unclear. The V and J ends lost 3 bases and 4 bases respectively, with 13 bases between them. CDR3 size: 15 residues. Germline-derived CDR1 and CDR2 are MDHEN and SYDVKM. The CDR3 nucleotides are TGTGCCAGCAGTTTTCCGGGCCTGGGCGGAAACACCATATATTTT. Amino acids: CASSFPGLGGNTIYF.

The J gene is TRBJ1-2, the V gene TRBV28; D not resolved. The CDR3 is made up of 14 amino acids. Between the trimmed V and J ends, which lost 2 bases and 3 bases, there was a span of 10 bases. Germline assignment: CDR1 MDHEN and CDR2 SYDVKM. The DNA of the CDR3 is TGTGCCAGCAGTTTAGGCAGCGAGTACTATGGCTACACCTTC. This gives the protein CASSLGSEYYGYTF.